This is a list of T cell receptor beta chains from one sample in a study of shared clonotypes between healthy human individuals. Repertoires were generated with immunoSEQ multiplex PCR, while TCRdb's copy carries only in-frame clones and drops some. Of roughly 2.6 million clones listed, around 90% are singletons. Source material: naive CD4+ T cells sorted from blood. Every receptor here comes from a man younger than 30 in good health. The CDR3 runs from the conserved cysteine through the conserved F or W. Fields, in order: V gene, clone size, CDR3 length, J gene, D gene, CDR3 DNA, CDR3 protein. A D gene is named only where the DNA matches it firmly. Some rows have no size entry. The others give once, few or many, or a class for an expanded clone.

v_gene: TRBV18; abundance: .; len: 14; j_gene: TRBJ1-1; d_gene: .; CDR3nt: TGTGCCAGCTCACCCCGGAACACAAACACTGAAGCTTTCTTT; CDR3aa: CASSPRNTNTEAFF
v_gene: TRBV7-9; abundance: few; len: 16; j_gene: TRBJ2-5; d_gene: .; CDR3nt: TGTGCCAGCAGCTTAGCGGTTGGGGCAGCGCAAGAGACCCAGTACTTC; CDR3aa: CASSLAVGAAQETQYF
v_gene: TRBV30; abundance: few; len: 13; j_gene: TRBJ1-2; d_gene: TRBD1; CDR3nt: TGTGCCTGGAGTTCCCAGGGGGCTTATGGCTACACCTTC; CDR3aa: CAWSSQGAYGYTF
v_gene: TRBV5-4; abundance: .; len: 13; j_gene: TRBJ2-3; d_gene: .; CDR3nt: TGTGCCAGCAGCACCTCTAGCACAGATACGCAGTATTTT; CDR3aa: CASSTSSTDTQYF
v_gene: TRBV4-3; abundance: .; len: 16; j_gene: TRBJ2-5; d_gene: TRBD2; CDR3nt: TGCGCCAGCAGCCAAGATGTAGGGCGGGGGCAAGAGACCCAGTACTTC; CDR3aa: CASSQDVGRGQETQYF
v_gene: TRBV21-1; abundance: .; len: 15; j_gene: TRBJ2-1; d_gene: .; CDR3nt: TGTGCCAGCAGCAAGTCGGGACTCGTCTACAATGAGCAGTTCTTC; CDR3aa: CASSKSGLVYNEQFF
v_gene: TRBV6-5; abundance: .; len: 15; j_gene: TRBJ1-1; d_gene: .; CDR3nt: TGTGCCAGCAGTTATCGGGGGGCTCTGAACACTGAAGCTTTCTTT; CDR3aa: CASSYRGALNTEAFF
v_gene: TRBV5-1; abundance: .; len: 13; j_gene: TRBJ1-1; d_gene: .; CDR3nt: TGCGCCAGCAGCTTGGACAAGAACACTGAAGCTTTCTTT; CDR3aa: CASSLDKNTEAFF
v_gene: TRBV7-2; abundance: once; len: 18; j_gene: TRBJ2-7; d_gene: TRBD2; CDR3nt: TGTGCCAGCAGCTTAAGTCGTGGACTAGCGGGAGATGACTACGAGCAGTACTTC; CDR3aa: CASSLSRGLAGDDYEQYF
v_gene: TRBV7-9; abundance: .; len: 14; j_gene: TRBJ2-3; d_gene: TRBD2; CDR3nt: TGTGCCAGCAGCTCTAGCGGGGGAGCAGATACGCAGTATTTT; CDR3aa: CASSSSGGADTQYF
v_gene: TRBV2; abundance: once; len: 15; j_gene: TRBJ2-3; d_gene: TRBD2; CDR3nt: TGTGCCAGCAGCGTCGTTACTAGCGACATTAATACGCAGTATTTT; CDR3aa: CASSVVTSDINTQYF
v_gene: TRBV7-2; abundance: .; len: 16; j_gene: TRBJ1-1; d_gene: .; CDR3nt: TGTGCCAGCAGCTTAGCGGGGGGCCCGACGGACACTGAAGCTTTCTTT; CDR3aa: CASSLAGGPTDTEAFF
v_gene: TRBV6-1; abundance: .; len: 18; j_gene: TRBJ1-5; d_gene: TRBD1; CDR3nt: TGTGCCAGCAGTGGAGGACAGGGGCCTAACCTAAGCAATCAGCCCCAGCATTTT; CDR3aa: CASSGGQGPNLSNQPQHF
v_gene: TRBV18; abundance: .; len: 12; j_gene: TRBJ2-7; d_gene: .; CDR3nt: TGTGCCAGCTCACCGGGGACCTACGAGCAGTACTTC; CDR3aa: CASSPGTYEQYF
v_gene: TRBV6-5; abundance: .; len: 12; j_gene: TRBJ2-7; d_gene: TRBD1; CDR3nt: TGTGCCAGCATCGGACAGGACTACGAGCAGTACTTC; CDR3aa: CASIGQDYEQYF
v_gene: TRBV28; abundance: .; len: 15; j_gene: TRBJ1-6; d_gene: .; CDR3nt: TGTGCCAGCAGTTTCGATAGCTCCTATAATTCACCCCTCCACTTT; CDR3aa: CASSFDSSYNSPLHF
v_gene: TRBV4-3; abundance: .; len: 17; j_gene: TRBJ2-7; d_gene: TRBD2; CDR3nt: TGCGCCAGCAGCCAAGATTGGGGACTAGCGGGAGTCAACGAGCAGTACTTC; CDR3aa: CASSQDWGLAGVNEQYF
v_gene: TRBV6-1; abundance: .; len: 14; j_gene: TRBJ2-7; d_gene: TRBD1; CDR3nt: TGTGCCAGCAGTGTGACAGGGGGCAACTACGAGCAGTACTTC; CDR3aa: CASSVTGGNYEQYF
v_gene: TRBV2; abundance: .; len: 14; j_gene: TRBJ2-7; d_gene: .; CDR3nt: TGTGCCAGCAGCCGACTCCCCCTGGGCTACGAGCAGTACTTC; CDR3aa: CASSRLPLGYEQYF
v_gene: TRBV5-4; abundance: .; len: 15; j_gene: TRBJ2-7; d_gene: TRBD2; CDR3nt: TGTGCCAGCAGCTTGGAAAAGCGGGAGATGGGGGAGCAGTACTTC; CDR3aa: CASSLEKREMGEQYF
v_gene: TRBV28; abundance: .; len: 13; j_gene: TRBJ1-2; d_gene: .; CDR3nt: TGTGCCAGCACCCCGGGACCCACGCTAGGCTACACCTTC; CDR3aa: CASTPGPTLGYTF
v_gene: TRBV14; abundance: .; len: 16; j_gene: TRBJ2-7; d_gene: TRBD2; CDR3nt: TGTGCCAGCAGCCAGTTGAGGGCGGGGGGGCCAAGTGAGCAGTACTTC; CDR3aa: CASSQLRAGGPSEQYF
v_gene: TRBV7-6; abundance: .; len: 11; j_gene: TRBJ2-1; d_gene: .; CDR3nt: TGTGCCAGCAGCTTAGGCAATGAGCAGTTCTTC; CDR3aa: CASSLGNEQFF
v_gene: TRBV25-1; abundance: .; len: 12; j_gene: TRBJ1-2; d_gene: .; CDR3nt: TGTGCCAGCCCGGAGACTAACTATGGCTACACCTTC; CDR3aa: CASPETNYGYTF
v_gene: TRBV6-5; abundance: few; len: 13; j_gene: TRBJ1-5; d_gene: .; CDR3nt: TGTGCCAGCAGCCGCGATAGCAATCAGCCCCAGCATTTT; CDR3aa: CASSRDSNQPQHF
v_gene: TRBV7-6; abundance: once; len: 14; j_gene: TRBJ2-3; d_gene: .; CDR3nt: TGTGCCAGCAGCTTATGGGAGAGCACAGATACGCAGTATTTT; CDR3aa: CASSLWESTDTQYF
v_gene: TRBV5-6; abundance: .; len: 15; j_gene: TRBJ2-7; d_gene: .; CDR3nt: TGTGCCAGCAGCTTAAAACTAAGATTACCCGGCGAGCAGTACTTC; CDR3aa: CASSLKLRLPGEQYF
v_gene: TRBV5-1; abundance: .; len: 15; j_gene: TRBJ2-7; d_gene: TRBD2; CDR3nt: TGCGCCAGCAGCCCGGGACTAGCGGGAGTTCAGGAGCAGTACTTC; CDR3aa: CASSPGLAGVQEQYF
v_gene: TRBV27; abundance: .; len: 13; j_gene: TRBJ2-7; d_gene: .; CDR3nt: TGTGCCAGCAGTCCCTCTGGTGCCTACGAGCAGTACTTC; CDR3aa: CASSPSGAYEQYF
v_gene: TRBV9; abundance: .; len: 16; j_gene: TRBJ2-5; d_gene: TRBD1; CDR3nt: TGTGCCAGCAGCCCGTTTACAGGGGGCGGACGAGGGACCCAGTACTTC; CDR3aa: CASSPFTGGGRGTQYF
v_gene: TRBV29-1; abundance: .; len: 11; j_gene: TRBJ2-5; d_gene: .; CDR3nt: TGCAGCGCCGAGCTAGGGGAGACCCAGTACTTC; CDR3aa: CSAELGETQYF
v_gene: TRBV19; abundance: .; len: 16; j_gene: TRBJ2-1; d_gene: .; CDR3nt: TGTGCCAGTAACCCCCGCGGTCCCTTCTCCTACAATGAGCAGTTCTTC; CDR3aa: CASNPRGPFSYNEQFF
v_gene: TRBV5-1; abundance: .; len: 16; j_gene: TRBJ1-3; d_gene: .; CDR3nt: TGCGCCAGCAGCCCACGGAAGGGGATCTCTGGAAACACCATATATTTT; CDR3aa: CASSPRKGISGNTIYF
v_gene: TRBV2; abundance: once; len: 20; j_gene: TRBJ1-6; d_gene: .; CDR3nt: TGTGCCAGCAGTGAAAAGCGGGTGCGGGTAATTAGCTCCTATAATTCACCCCTCCACTTT; CDR3aa: CASSEKRVRVISSYNSPLHF
v_gene: TRBV6-1; abundance: .; len: 14; j_gene: TRBJ1-2; d_gene: .; CDR3nt: TGTGCCAGCAGTGACCCAGGGGTGGGCTATGGCTACACCTTC; CDR3aa: CASSDPGVGYGYTF
v_gene: TRBV5-1; abundance: .; len: 15; j_gene: TRBJ2-1; d_gene: TRBD2; CDR3nt: TGCGCCAGCAGCTTGGCAGCGGGAACGTACAATGAGCAGTTCTTC; CDR3aa: CASSLAAGTYNEQFF
v_gene: TRBV4-1; abundance: .; len: 14; j_gene: TRBJ2-5; d_gene: .; CDR3nt: TGCGCCAGCAGCCAAGATCCCACCCAAGAGACCCAGTACTTC; CDR3aa: CASSQDPTQETQYF
v_gene: TRBV25-1; abundance: .; len: 16; j_gene: TRBJ2-2; d_gene: TRBD2; CDR3nt: TGTGCCAGCAGCCCTTGGGGGAGGGCCGACACCGGGGAGCTGTTTTTT; CDR3aa: CASSPWGRADTGELFF
v_gene: TRBV19; abundance: .; len: 14; j_gene: TRBJ2-2; d_gene: TRBD2; CDR3nt: TGTGCCAGTAGTACTAGCGGGAGTTCCGGGGAGCTGTTTTTT; CDR3aa: CASSTSGSSGELFF
v_gene: TRBV6-5; abundance: once; len: 11; j_gene: TRBJ2-7; d_gene: .; CDR3nt: TGTGCCAGCAGTTACTTGGACAGCACGTACTTC; CDR3aa: CASSYLDSTYF